This TCR beta chain was sequenced for a study of blood T cell repertoires in COVID-19. Categorization into cohorts depended on clinical history that participants reported. Libraries were prepared by immunoSEQ multiplex PCR; TCRdb keeps only in-frame clonotypes and omits some of them. Found here are a few hundred thousand clones, under 85% of them singletons; the top ten hold around 5%. Sequenced sample: PBMCs or T cells enriched from blood (not recorded which). This receptor was identified in a woman in her fifties or sixties who had recovered from COVID-19.

The chain's CDR3 is CASSLAGANSGYGYTF. Here the CDR3 DNA reads TGCGCCAGCAGCTTGGCGGGAGCCAACTCGGGCTATGGCTACACCTTC. The chain recombines TRBV5-1 with TRBJ1-2; D ambiguous. Between the trimmed V and J ends, which lost 0 bases and 4 bases, there was a span of 16 bases. This CDR3 spans 16 amino acids. Germline CDR1 and CDR2: SGHRS and YFSETQ.